This TCR beta chain was recorded in a study of blood T cell repertoires in COVID-19. Across the whole study: Collection of acute and convalescent COVID-19 samples took place in the United States, Italy and Spain. The analysed material was cDNA or gDNA that came from T cells, B-cell-depleted T cells, or PBMCs.

CDR3 length: 12 amino acids. In germline, CDR1 is GTSNPN, CDR2 SVGIG (reference sequence). With 4 bases clipped from V and 4 bases from J, the junction kept 1 base outside the gene matches. Authors' processing steps: Amplification with reference gene primers provided the estimates of nucleated cell counts. The assay was immunoSEQ multiplex PCR, and TCRdb's table has in-frame clones only and misses some. V, J and clone size are taken as reported in that table, and D and trimming were inferred from the DNA itself. Here the sample spans tens of thousands of clones, about 80% being singletons. The chain has TRBV30 and TRBJ2-3, with 8 nucleotides matching TRBD2. This clonotype originated in a man between 65 and 85 years old with acute or convalescent COVID-19. Material for sequencing was peripheral blood. The CDR3 nucleotides read TGTGCCTGGAAAGCGGGAGCAGATACGCAGTATTTT. Translated, it gives CAWKAGADTQYF. Full variable domain (missing parts from reference TRBV30 and TRBJ2-3): SQTIHQWPATLVQPVGSPLSLECTVEGTSNPNLYWYRQAAGRGLQLLFYSVGIGQISSEVPQNLSASRPQDRQFILSSKKLLLSDSGFYLCAWKAGADTQYFGPGTRLTVL.